This T cell receptor beta chain was recovered during a study of STAT5B mutations in CD4+ large granular lymphocyte leukemia. The CDR3 loop spans 16 amino acids. After removal of 3 bases from V and 0 bases from J, the junction contained 7 bases not matched to a gene. The germline V gene encodes CDR1 GTSNPN and CDR2 SVGIG (reference sequence). The method was immunoSEQ multiplex PCR; TCRdb's version includes in-frame clones alone and lacks a portion of them. Among fewer than 40,000 clones listed, 71% were seen once. The V call is TRBV30, the J call TRBJ1-3; 8 bases match TRBD1. Sequenced material: CD4+ T cells from blood buffy coats. The receptor comes from a human donor in good health. The CDR3 DNA reads TGTGCCTGGAGCGCGGGACAGGCGATCTCTGGAAACACCATATATTTT. It yields the protein CAWSAGQAISGNTIYF.